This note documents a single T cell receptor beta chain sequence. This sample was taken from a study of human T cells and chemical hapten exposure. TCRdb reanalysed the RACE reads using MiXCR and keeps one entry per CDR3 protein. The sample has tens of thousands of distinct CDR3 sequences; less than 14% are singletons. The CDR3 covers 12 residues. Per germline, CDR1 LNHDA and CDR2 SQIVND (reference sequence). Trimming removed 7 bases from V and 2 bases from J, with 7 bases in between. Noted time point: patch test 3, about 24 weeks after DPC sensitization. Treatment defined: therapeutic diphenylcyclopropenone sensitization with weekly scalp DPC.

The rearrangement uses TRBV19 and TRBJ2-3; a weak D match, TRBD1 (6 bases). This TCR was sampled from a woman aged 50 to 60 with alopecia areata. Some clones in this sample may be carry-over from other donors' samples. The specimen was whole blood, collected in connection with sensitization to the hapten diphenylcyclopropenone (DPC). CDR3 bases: TGTGCCAGTACAGGGGTCACAGATACGCAGTATTTT. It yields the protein CASTGVTDTQYF.